Listed here are 30 T cell receptor beta chains from one sample, sequenced in a study of CD8 T cells in ankylosing spondylitis. TCRdb reprocessed the 5' RACE reads via MiXCR and lists one record per CDR3 protein. The sample includes around 540,000 distinct CDR3 sequences, about 12% of them seen just once. Study-level points and caveats: Characteristic, it appeared, of ankylosing spondylitis blood was a TCR beta motif of fewer than 10 highly homologous variants.

No antigen has been identified for these receptors. The specimen was blood, either unsorted or a sorted T cell fraction (not recorded which). The source of these receptors is a male donor with ankylosing spondylitis.

The J gene is TRBJ2-2, the V gene TRBV24-1; 7 nucleotides agree with TRBD2. V lost 3 bases to trimming and J lost 5 bases; unmatched junction nucleotides: 8. Germline assignment: CDR1 KGHDR and CDR2 SFDVKD. The CDR3 is made up of 16 amino acids. The CDR3 loop reads CATSDPVGRGTGELFF. Here the CDR3 DNA reads TGTGCCACCAGTGATCCCGTCGGGCGGGGGACCGGGGAGCTGTTTTTT.

The V and J genes are TRBV5-1 and TRBJ1-1; no definite D call. Germline-derived CDR1 and CDR2 are SGHRS and YFSETQ. Trimming took 4 bases from V and 1 from J, leaving 17 bases between them. The CDR3 sequence is 16 residues long. CDR3 sequence reads: CASSPNTWQTNTEAFF. DNA of the CDR3: TGCGCCAGCAGCCCCAACACATGGCAGACGAACACTGAAGCTTTCTTT.

There are a few counts of this clonotype. The chain couples TRBV2 to TRBJ2-5; no reliable D call. Trimming stripped 5 bases from V and 4 bases from J, with 5 bases between. Per germline, CDR1 SNHLY and CDR2 FYNNEI. The CDR3 totals 11 residues. Here the CDR3 reads CASSPPETQYF. CDR3 coding DNA: TGTGCCAGCAGTCCTCCAGAGACCCAGTACTTC.

The genes are TRBV24-1 and TRBJ2-5; 10 nucleotides line up with TRBD2. Germline CDR1 reads KGHDR; CDR2 reads SFDVKD. The CDR3 sequence is 18 residues long. Trimming took 4 bases from V and 5 from J; bases not matched to a gene: 15. The DNA for the CDR3 is TGTGCCACCAGTGAGCCCACCTCTCTAGCGGGAGTGGGTGAGACCCAGTACTTC. This codes for CATSEPTSLAGVGETQYF.

V and J are TRBV6-1 and TRBJ1-4; D is ambiguous. Per germline, CDR1 MNHNS and CDR2 SASEGT. This CDR3 is built from 14 residues. Deletions cut 8 bases from V and 7 bases from J, with 17 bases between. The CDR3 region has the DNA TGTGCCAGCGGAACGCCTCCTATCGCTGAAAAACTGTTTTTT. Residues: CASGTPPIAEKLFF.

CDR3: CASSYSAGGSYEQYF. The CDR3 region has the DNA TGTGCCAGCAGTTACTCAGCGGGAGGTTCCTACGAGCAGTACTTC. The chain couples TRBV6-2 or TRBV6-3 to TRBJ2-7; TRBD2 matches at 9 bases. With 0 bases clipped from V and 1 base from J, the junction kept 1 base outside the gene matches. There are 15 residues in the CDR3. The germline CDR1 and CDR2 sequences are MNHEY and SVGEGT.

The chain recombines TRBV15 with TRBJ2-1; D remains unclear. This CDR3 is 11 amino acids long. Trimming removed 5 bases at V and 3 bases at J, with 2 bases between. The V gene's germline CDR1 is LNHNV and CDR2 YYDKDF (reference sequence). The CDR3 DNA follows: TGTGCCACCAGCGGCTACAATGAGCAGTTCTTC. The encoded protein is CATSGYNEQFF.

Only a few counts were recorded for this clonotype. The chain is built from TRBV20-1 and TRBJ2-2; 11 bases map to TRBD2. The CDR3 covers 17 residues. Trimming took 0 bases from V and 5 from J; bases not matched to a gene: 8. Germline CDR1 reads DFQATT; CDR2 reads SNEGSKA (reference sequence). CDR3 coding DNA: TGCAGTGCTAGAGACCAGACTAGCGGGACAGGAACCGGGGAGCTGTTTTTT. It encodes CSARDQTSGTGTGELFF.

This chain joins TRBV4-1 and TRBJ2-1; D is unresolved. The V gene lost 2 bases and the J gene lost 4 bases, with 12 bases spanning the gap. CDR1 and CDR2 from the germline V gene are MGHRA and YSYEKL. The CDR3 sequence is 15 residues long. The CDR3 DNA follows: TGCGCCAGCAGCCAATTTGGGGTCCGGTACAATGAGCAGTTCTTC. Translated, it gives CASSQFGVRYNEQFF.

This clonotype was observed a few times. CDR3 sequence reads: CASSEFGLAGPEETQYF. DNA of the CDR3: TGCGCCAGCAGTGAGTTCGGACTAGCGGGACCCGAAGAGACCCAGTACTTC. This sequence joins TRBV10-2 and TRBJ2-5; 12 positions agree with TRBD2. CDR3 length: 17 residues. V was pared by 1 base and J by 3 bases, with 6 bases of the junction left unmatched. CDR1 is WSHSY, CDR2 SAAADI, per germline.

The J gene is TRBJ2-3, the V gene TRBV5-1; 7 bases are a match to TRBD1. Unmatched junction bases numbered 11, after V lost 4 bases and J lost 0 bases. The germline gives CDR1 SGHRS, CDR2 YFSETQ. This CDR3 comprises 17 residues. CDR3 sequence: CASSIMTGTASTDTQYF. The DNA of the CDR3 is TGCGCCAGCAGCATAATGACCGGGACAGCCAGCACAGATACGCAGTATTTT.

This clonotype was seen only a few times. The rearrangement joins TRBV12-3 or TRBV12-4 to TRBJ2-1, with a weak D call TRBD1 (6 bases). The CDR3 sequence is 15 residues long. V was cut by 8 bases and J by 0 bases, with 14 bases left in between. CDR3 protein: CASQGPTYSYNEQFF. CDR3 bases: TGTGCCAGCCAGGGGCCTACCTACTCCTACAATGAGCAGTTCTTC.

This clonotype was found many times. The chain carries TRBV2 and TRBJ2-1; D is unresolved. This CDR3 is built from 13 residues. Germline V gene sequence: CDR1 SNHLY, CDR2 FYNNEI. V was pared by 6 bases and J by 6 bases, with 12 bases between. The CDR3 region has the DNA TGTGCCAGCAGATGGGAACTTGGCAATGAGCAGTTCTTC. As protein: CASRWELGNEQFF. Looking up the rest from reference TRBV2 and TRBJ2-1 gives the full variable domain: EPEVTQTPSHQVTQMGQEVILRCVPISNHLYFYWYRQILGQKVEFLVSFYNNEISEKSEIFDDQFSVERPDGSNFTLKIRSTKLEDSAMYFCASRWELGNEQFFGPGTRLTVL.

This clonotype has a handful of counts. The J gene is TRBJ2-1, the V gene TRBV7-8; 11 bases line up with TRBD2. V trimming: 6 bases; J trimming: 9 bases; junction bases outside the gene matches: 13. This CDR3 has 16 amino acids. Germline CDR1 is SGHVS and CDR2 is FQNEAQ. CDR3 nucleotides: TGTGCCAGCAGATACTTAGCGGGAGGGAGTCAGGGTGAGCAGTTCTTC. Protein product: CASRYLAGGSQGEQFF.

This clonotype came up a few times. This chain joins TRBV5-1 and TRBJ2-3; tentatively, D is TRBD2 (6 bases). The CDR3 loop spans 13 amino acids. Deletions cut 2 bases from V and 6 bases from J, with 10 bases between. Germline CDR1 reads SGHRS; CDR2 reads YFSETQ. This CDR3 reads CASSFTSWDTQYF. Here the CDR3 DNA reads TGCGCCAGCAGCTTCACTAGCTGGGATACGCAGTATTTT.

This clonotype occurred many times. The genes are TRBV15 and TRBJ2-1; TRBD2 is a possible D gene (6 bases). V gave up 0 bases and J gave up 5 bases, with 14 bases separating them. The CDR3 extends over 16 amino acids. Germline-derived CDR1 and CDR2 are LNHNV and YYDKDF (reference sequence). This CDR3 is CATSRDRTGVNNEQFF. In nucleotides, the CDR3 is TGTGCCACCAGCAGAGATAGGACGGGAGTTAACAATGAGCAGTTCTTC.

The CDR3 is CASSEGSIIGYTF. The CDR3, as DNA: TGTGCCAGCAGTGAAGGCTCAATTATCGGCTACACCTTC. The chain recombines TRBV6-1 with TRBJ1-2; D gene unclear. With 1 base removed from V and 8 bases from J, the gap between germline ends came to 11 bases. Germline V gene sequence: CDR1 MNHNS, CDR2 SASEGT. The CDR3 totals 13 residues.

This clonotype was recorded a few times. The V call is TRBV2, the J call TRBJ2-7; D remains ambiguous. The CDR3 extends over 14 amino acids. Germline CDR1 is SNHLY and CDR2 is FYNNEI. V was trimmed by 4 bases and J by 4 bases, leaving 14 bases between them. The CDR3 coding sequence is TGTGCCAGCAGTGCCCAGCCGGTAAAGTACGAGCAGTACGTC. Its protein is CASSAQPVKYEQYV.

This clonotype was counted a few times. The chain couples TRBV5-1 to TRBJ2-7; TRBD2 matches at 11 bases. After removal of 5 bases from V and 0 bases from J, the junction contained 7 bases not matched to a gene. The length of the CDR3 is 16 residues. Germline assignment: CDR1 SGHRS and CDR2 YFSETQ. In nucleotides, the CDR3 is TGCGCCAGCAGACTAGGGACTAGCGGTTTCTCCTACGAGCAGTACTTC. Translating gives CASRLGTSGFSYEQYF.

This clonotype turned up a few times. V and J are TRBV5-1 and TRBJ2-2; D may correspond to TRBD1 or TRBD2 (6 bases each). The CDR3 loop spans 16 amino acids. Germline assignment: CDR1 SGHRS and CDR2 YFSETQ. Trimming took 5 bases from V and 4 from J, leaving 18 bases between them. CDR3 in amino acids: CASSWGASASTGELFF. CDR3 in DNA: TGCGCCAGCAGTTGGGGGGCTAGCGCGAGCACCGGGGAGCTGTTTTTT.

The chain combines TRBV20-1 with TRBJ1-1, with D perhaps TRBD1 (6 bases). This CDR3 region has 16 residues. Germline lookup yields CDR1 DFQATT and CDR2 SNEGSKA (reference sequence). V gave up 0 bases and J gave up 4 bases, with 18 bases separating them. The CDR3 loop is CSARDTAGGFVTEAFF. CDR3 bases: TGCAGTGCTAGAGACACCGCGGGGGGCTTCGTCACTGAAGCTTTCTTT.

The rearrangement joins TRBV20-1 to TRBJ2-1; 9 nucleotides line up with TRBD2. The length of the CDR3 is 14 residues. The germline CDR1 and CDR2 sequences are DFQATT and SNEGSKA (reference sequence). V shed 6 bases and J 4 bases; nucleotides not matched to a gene: 7. The CDR3 loop is CSATLAGSYNEQFF. Written as DNA, the CDR3 is TGCAGTGCCACCCTAGCGGGATCATACAATGAGCAGTTCTTC.

This clonotype turned up a few times. V usage is TRBV24-1 and J usage is TRBJ2-1; 9 bases are a match to TRBD2. There are 15 residues in the CDR3. V was pared by 3 bases and J by 8 bases, with 7 bases of the junction left unmatched. Germline CDR1 reads KGHDR; CDR2 reads SFDVKD. The CDR3 bases are TGTGCCACCAGTGATGAAGCGGGAGGTGGCTATGAGCAGTTCTTC. Translating gives CATSDEAGGGYEQFF.

This clonotype turned up a few times. This chain connects TRBV12-3 or TRBV12-4 to TRBJ2-2, with 11 bases aligning to TRBD2. Unmatched junction bases numbered 9, after V lost 5 bases and J lost 4 bases. CDR3 length equals 17 residues. This CDR3 reads CASSPLAGATGTGELFF. CDR3 coding DNA: TGTGCCAGCAGTCCACTAGCGGGAGCAACGGGCACCGGGGAGCTGTTTTTT.

This chain joins TRBV12-3 or TRBV12-4 and TRBJ2-7; 11 nucleotides match TRBD2. With V trimmed by 5 bases and J by 7 bases, 10 bases remained unmatched. This CDR3 region has 15 residues. CDR3 in DNA: TGTGCCAGCAGTCTCCTTAGCGGGAGGGCCAGAGAGCAGTACTTC. As protein: CASSLLSGRAREQYF.

This clonotype occurred many times. This CDR3 reads CASSLGTAPSYNEQFF. The CDR3 DNA reads as TGTGCCAGCAGCCTCGGGACAGCTCCCTCCTACAATGAGCAGTTCTTC. The chain recombines TRBV12-3 or TRBV12-4 with TRBJ2-1, with 7 bases matching TRBD1. J was trimmed by 0 bases and V by 6 bases; bases with no gene match: 8. The CDR3 is 16 residues long.

This clonotype was counted a few times. The rearrangement links TRBV24-1 to TRBJ2-1, with a tentative D call TRBD1 (6 bases). Germline lookup yields CDR1 KGHDR and CDR2 SFDVKD. This CDR3 region has 16 residues. V was cut by 3 bases and J by 3 bases, with 14 bases left in between. The CDR3 DNA follows: TGTGCCACCAGTGATGCCGGGACATCCCTCTACAATGAGCAGTTCTTC. Its protein is CATSDAGTSLYNEQFF.

The J gene is TRBJ2-6, the V gene TRBV29-1; D ambiguous. Germline V gene data show CDR1 as SQVTM and CDR2 as ANQGSEA. With 6 bases removed from V and 0 bases from J, the gap between germline ends came to 12 bases. The CDR3 runs to 15 residues. In DNA, the CDR3 is TGCAGCGTATACTCGACGCACTCTGGGGCCAACGTCCTGACTTTC. It specifies CSVYSTHSGANVLTF.

The DNA for the CDR3 is TGCGCCAGCAGGGGACAATCCCAGGAAGCTTTCTTT. Its protein is CASRGQSQEAFF. The chain recombines TRBV10-2 with TRBJ1-1, with a weak D call TRBD1 (6 bases). Per the germline V gene, CDR1 is WSHSY and CDR2 is SAAADI. The V and J ends lost 6 bases and 8 bases respectively, with 13 bases between them. This CDR3 contains 12 residues.

This clonotype ranks as medium-sized. The gene calls are TRBV7-2 and TRBJ2-5, with D unresolved. The germline V gene has CDR1 SGHTA and CDR2 FQGNSA. The CDR3 sequence is 14 residues long. Trimming shortened V by 2 bases and J by 2 bases, and 9 bases separated the two germline ends. This CDR3 is CASSLRWLQETQYF. Here the CDR3 DNA reads TGTGCCAGCAGCTTAAGATGGTTACAAGAGACCCAGTACTTC.